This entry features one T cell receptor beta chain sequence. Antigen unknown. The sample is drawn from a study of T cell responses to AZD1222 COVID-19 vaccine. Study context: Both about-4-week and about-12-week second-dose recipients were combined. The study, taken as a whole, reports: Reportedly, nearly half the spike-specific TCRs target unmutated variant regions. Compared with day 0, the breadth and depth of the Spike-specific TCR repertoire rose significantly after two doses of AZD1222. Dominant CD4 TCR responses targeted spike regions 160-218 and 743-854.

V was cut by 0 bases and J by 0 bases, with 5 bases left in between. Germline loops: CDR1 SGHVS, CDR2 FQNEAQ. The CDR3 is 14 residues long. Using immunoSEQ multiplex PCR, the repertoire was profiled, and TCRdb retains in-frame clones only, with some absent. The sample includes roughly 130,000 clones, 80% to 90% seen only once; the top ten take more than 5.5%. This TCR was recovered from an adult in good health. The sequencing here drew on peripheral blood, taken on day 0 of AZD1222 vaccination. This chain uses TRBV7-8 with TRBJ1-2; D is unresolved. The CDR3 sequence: CASSLAGANYGYTF. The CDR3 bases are TGTGCCAGCAGCTTAGCCGGAGCTAACTATGGCTACACCTTC.